This TCR beta chain emerged from a study of post-analysis software for immune sequencing data. The TCR beta cDNA libraries contained unique molecular identifiers. About 500,000 cDNA molecules came from around 1 to 10 million T cells. Each CDR3 protein gets one entry after TCRdb re-called the PCR reads with MiXCR. The sample has about 460,000 distinct CDR3 sequences; nearly 45% are singletons. This clonotype has more than one count but fewer than ten. No antigen is known for it. Study-level points and caveats: Patients had higher frequencies than controls of a handful of TRBV segments, including TRBV5-6, TRBV5-1 and TRBV20-1.

The CDR3 has 13 residues. Per the germline V gene, CDR1 is SQVTM and CDR2 is ANQGSEA. V dropped 6 bases and J dropped 0 bases, with 10 bases sitting between them. The sequencing sample was made of blood. The sequence was collected from a girl under 18 with multiple sclerosis. V usage is TRBV29-1 and J usage is TRBJ2-3; D gene ambiguous. DNA of the CDR3: TGCAGCGTCCGAGTGTCTAGCACAGATACGCAGTATTTT. This translates into CSVRVSSTDTQYF.